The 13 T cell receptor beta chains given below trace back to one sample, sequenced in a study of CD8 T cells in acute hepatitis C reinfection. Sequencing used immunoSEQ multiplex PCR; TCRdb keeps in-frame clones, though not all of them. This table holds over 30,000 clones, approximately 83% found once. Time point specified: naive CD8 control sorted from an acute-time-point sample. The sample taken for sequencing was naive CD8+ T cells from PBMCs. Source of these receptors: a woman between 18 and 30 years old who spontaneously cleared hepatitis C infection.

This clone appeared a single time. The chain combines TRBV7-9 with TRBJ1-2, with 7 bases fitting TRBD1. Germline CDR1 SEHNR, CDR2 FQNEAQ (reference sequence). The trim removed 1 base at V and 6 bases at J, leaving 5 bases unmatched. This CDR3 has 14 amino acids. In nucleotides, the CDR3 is TGTGCCAGCAGCTTAGAGGGCGGACAGGATGGCTACACCTTC. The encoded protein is CASSLEGGQDGYTF.

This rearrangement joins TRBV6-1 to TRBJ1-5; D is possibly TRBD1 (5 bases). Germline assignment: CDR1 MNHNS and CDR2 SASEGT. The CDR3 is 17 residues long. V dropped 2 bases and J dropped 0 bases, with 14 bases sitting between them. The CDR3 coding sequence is TGTGCCAGCAGTGAAAGGGACGGAATATTTAGCAATCAGCCCCAGCATTTT. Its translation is CASSERDGIFSNQPQHF.

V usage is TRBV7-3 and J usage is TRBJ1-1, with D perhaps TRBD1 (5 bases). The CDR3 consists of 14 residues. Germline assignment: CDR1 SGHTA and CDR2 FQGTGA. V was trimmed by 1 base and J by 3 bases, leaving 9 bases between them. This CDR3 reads CASSLKGTDTEAFF. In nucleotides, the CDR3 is TGTGCCAGCAGCTTAAAGGGGACCGACACTGAAGCTTTCTTT. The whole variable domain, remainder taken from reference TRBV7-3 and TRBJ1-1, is GAGVSQTPSNKVTEKGKYVELRCDPISGHTALYWYRQSLGQGPEFLIYFQGTGAADDSGLPNDRFFAVRPEGSVSTLKIQRTERGDSAVYLCASSLKGTDTEAFFGQGTRLTVV.

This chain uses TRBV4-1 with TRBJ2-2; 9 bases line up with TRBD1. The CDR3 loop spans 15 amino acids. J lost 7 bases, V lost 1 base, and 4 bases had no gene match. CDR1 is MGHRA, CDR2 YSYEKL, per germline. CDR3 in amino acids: CASSQGTGVVGELFF. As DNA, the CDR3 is TGCGCCAGCAGCCAAGGGACAGGGGTTGTCGGGGAGCTGTTTTTT.

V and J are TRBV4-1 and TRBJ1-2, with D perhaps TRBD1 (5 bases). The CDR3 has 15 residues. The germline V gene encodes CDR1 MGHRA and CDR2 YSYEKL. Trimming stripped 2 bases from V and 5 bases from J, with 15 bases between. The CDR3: CASSQTDSRIYGYTF. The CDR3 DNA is TGCGCCAGCAGCCAAACCGACAGTCGAATATATGGCTACACCTTC.

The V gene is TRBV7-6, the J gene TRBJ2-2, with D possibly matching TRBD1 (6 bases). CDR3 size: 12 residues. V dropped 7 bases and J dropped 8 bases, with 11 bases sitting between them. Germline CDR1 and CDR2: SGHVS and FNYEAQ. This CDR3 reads CASIHREGELFF. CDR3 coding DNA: TGTGCCAGCATCCACAGGGAAGGGGAGCTGTTTTTT.

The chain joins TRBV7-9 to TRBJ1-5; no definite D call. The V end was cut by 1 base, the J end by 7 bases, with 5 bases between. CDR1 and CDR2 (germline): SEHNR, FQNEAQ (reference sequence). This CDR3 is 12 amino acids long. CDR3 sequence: CASSLGGQPQHF. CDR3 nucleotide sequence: TGTGCCAGCAGCTTAGGGGGACAGCCCCAGCATTTT.

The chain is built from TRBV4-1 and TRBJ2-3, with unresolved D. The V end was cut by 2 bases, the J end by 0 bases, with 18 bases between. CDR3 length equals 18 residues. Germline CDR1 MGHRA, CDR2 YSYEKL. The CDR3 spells CASSQIGPYGGSTDTQYF. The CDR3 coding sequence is TGCGCCAGCAGCCAAATAGGACCCTACGGCGGAAGCACAGATACGCAGTATTTT.

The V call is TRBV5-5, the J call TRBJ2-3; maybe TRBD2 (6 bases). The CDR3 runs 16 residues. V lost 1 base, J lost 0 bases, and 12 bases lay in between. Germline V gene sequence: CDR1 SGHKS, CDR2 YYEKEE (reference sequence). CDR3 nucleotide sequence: TGTGCCAGCAGCTTGACTGGCGGGACTAGCACAGATACGCAGTATTTT. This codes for CASSLTGGTSTDTQYF.

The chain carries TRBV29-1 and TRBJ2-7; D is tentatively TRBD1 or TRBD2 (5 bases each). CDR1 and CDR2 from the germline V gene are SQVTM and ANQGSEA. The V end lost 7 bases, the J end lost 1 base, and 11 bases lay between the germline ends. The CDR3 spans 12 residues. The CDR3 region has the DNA TGCAGCGGCCGGGACGGGTCCTACGAGCAGTACTTC. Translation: CSGRDGSYEQYF.

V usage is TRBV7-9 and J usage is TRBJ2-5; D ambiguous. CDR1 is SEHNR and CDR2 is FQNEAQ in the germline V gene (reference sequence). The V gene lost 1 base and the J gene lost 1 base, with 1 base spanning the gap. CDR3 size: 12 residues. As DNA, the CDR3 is TGTGCCAGCAGCTTAGGCCAAGAGACCCAGTACTTC. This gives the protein CASSLGQETQYF. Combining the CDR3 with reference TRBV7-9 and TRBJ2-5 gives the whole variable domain DTGVSQNPRHKITKRGQNVTFRCDPISEHNRLYWYRQTLGQGPEFLTYFQNEAQLEKSRLLSDRFSAERPKGSFSTLEIQRTEQGDSAMYLCASSLGQETQYFGPGTRLLVL.

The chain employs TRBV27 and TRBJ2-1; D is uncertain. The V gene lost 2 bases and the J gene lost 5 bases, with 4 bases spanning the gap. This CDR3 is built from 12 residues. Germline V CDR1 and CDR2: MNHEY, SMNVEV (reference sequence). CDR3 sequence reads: CASSLGNNEQFF. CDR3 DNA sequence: TGTGCCAGCAGTTTAGGAAACAATGAGCAGTTCTTC.

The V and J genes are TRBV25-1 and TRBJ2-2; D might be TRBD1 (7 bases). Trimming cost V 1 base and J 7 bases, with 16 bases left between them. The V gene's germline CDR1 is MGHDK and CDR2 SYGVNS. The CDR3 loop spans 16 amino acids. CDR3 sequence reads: CASSELGGGLDGELFF. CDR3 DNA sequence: TGTGCCAGCAGTGAATTAGGAGGGGGCTTGGACGGGGAGCTGTTTTTT.